This T cell receptor (beta chain) was documented in a study of T-cell reconstitution after alpha-beta-depleted transplantation in children. As concerns this clonotype: No antigen is known for it.

Preparing the TCRbeta library involved the use of unique molecular identifiers. In TCRdb, the PCR reads were re-called with MiXCR into one record per CDR3 protein. The sample yields approximately 240,000 distinct CDR3 sequences, around 9.9% seen once. Germline V CDR1 and CDR2: LNHDA, SQIVND (reference sequence). V was cut by 3 bases and J by 3 bases, with 8 bases left in between. This CDR3 has 13 amino acids. General study points: Newly generated T cells supplied most T-cell counts and diversity one year post-transplant. Reports say that about two months after transplant, the alpha-beta T cells came out of several hundred graft clones that had expanded.

The sample in question was PBMCs, obtained before TCRalphabeta/CD19-depleted stem cell transplant. The receptor comes from a child under two years old with acute myeloid leukemia, due to receive a stem cell transplant. The chain couples TRBV19 to TRBJ1-1; D is ambiguous. This CDR3 is CASSMNKDTEAFF. CDR3 nucleotide sequence: TGTGCCAGTAGTATGAATAAGGACACTGAAGCTTTCTTT.